What follows are 16 T cell receptor beta chains derived from one specimen sequenced in a study of CD8+CD57+ T cells in acquired aplastic anemia. The template used for profiling TCR beta VDJ and CDR3 was genomic DNA. TCRdb re-called the reads with MiXCR, one entry per CDR3 protein. The sample has 150,000 to 200,000 distinct CDR3 sequences, 50% to 65% seen once. An expansion of CD8+CD57+ cells by flow cytometry had been shown in patients chosen for sequencing. Sequencing was done on a sample of sorted CD4+, CD8+, or CD8+CD57+ T cells (not recorded which) from PBMCs. These receptors all stem from a human donor with aplastic anemia.

This sequence joins TRBV7-9 and TRBJ2-5; 7 nucleotides align to TRBD1. V was pared by 6 bases and J by 5 bases, with 12 bases of the junction left unmatched. Looked up from germline, CDR1 is SEHNR and CDR2 is FQNEAQ (reference sequence). This CDR3 is 15 amino acids long. The CDR3: CASSALRGGAETQYF. The CDR3 nucleotides read TGTGCCAGCAGTGCCCTCAGAGGGGGCGCGGAGACCCAGTACTTC.

This chain uses TRBV24-1 with TRBJ2-1; 13 nucleotides match TRBD2. This CDR3 has 17 residues. Germline V gene sequence: CDR1 KGHDR, CDR2 SFDVKD. V shed 3 bases, J shed 5 bases, and the junction held 6 bases outside the gene matches. CDR3: CATSDTGLAGVNNEQFF. The CDR3 bases are TGTGCCACCAGTGATACCGGACTAGCGGGAGTCAACAATGAGCAGTTCTTC.

The chain links TRBV19 to TRBJ1-2; D gene unclear. CDR1 is LNHDA, CDR2 SQIVND, per germline (reference sequence). Between the trimmed V and J ends, which lost 6 bases and 6 bases, there was a span of 11 bases. The CDR3 consists of 12 residues. Here the CDR3 DNA reads TGTGCCAGTAGCCCCGGGTCGGATGGCTACACCTTC. Its protein is CASSPGSDGYTF.

This chain joins TRBV19 and TRBJ2-3, with D unclear. V was clipped by 7 bases and J by 3 bases, with 17 bases between them. The CDR3 has 15 amino acids. CDR1 is LNHDA, CDR2 SQIVND, per germline (reference sequence). CDR3 bases: TGTGCCAGTACCTCCAGCCCGCTAGGGACAGATACGCAGTATTTT. Translated, it gives CASTSSPLGTDTQYF.

This clonotype was recorded at least ten times. The chain recombines TRBV20-1 with TRBJ1-2, with TRBD1 identical over 10 bases. This CDR3 is built from 14 residues. The germline V gene has CDR1 DFQATT and CDR2 SNEGSKA (reference sequence). The V segment lost 3 bases and the J segment 3 bases; nucleotides outside the gene matches: 4. The CDR3: CSARGDRGDYGYTF. The CDR3 region has the DNA TGCAGTGCTAGGGGGGACAGGGGTGACTATGGCTACACCTTC.

The gene calls are TRBV12-3 or TRBV12-4 and TRBJ2-7, with TRBD1 matching 7 bases. This CDR3 contains 14 residues. The V gene end was trimmed by 8 bases and the J gene end by 0 bases; junction bases not matched to a gene: 7. CDR3 protein: CASQRQGSSYEQYF. The CDR3 DNA sequence: TGTGCCAGCCAGCGACAGGGAAGCTCCTACGAGCAGTACTTC.

The gene calls are TRBV2 and TRBJ2-3, with D possibly called TRBD1 or TRBD2 (5 bases each). The V and J ends lost 6 bases and 3 bases respectively, with 16 bases between them. CDR1 SNHLY and CDR2 FYNNEI come from the germline V gene. The CDR3 extends over 15 amino acids. Written as DNA, the CDR3 is TGTGCCAGCAGGTTCAGAGGGGTACGAACAGATACGCAGTATTTT. It specifies CASRFRGVRTDTQYF. Full variable domain (remainder filled in from reference TRBV2 and TRBJ2-3): EPEVTQTPSHQVTQMGQEVILRCVPISNHLYFYWYRQILGQKVEFLVSFYNNEISEKSEIFDDQFSVERPDGSNFTLKIRSTKLEDSAMYFCASRFRGVRTDTQYFGPGTRLTVL.

About this clonotype: A much more abundant neighbour one base away suggests this may be a read error. A read error is likely, as this CDR3 ends without the conserved phenylalanine or tryptophan. The chain recombines TRBV6-5 with TRBJ2-3, with D perhaps TRBD2 (5 bases). Trimming removed 5 bases from V and 1 base from J, with 7 bases in between. Germline V gene sequence: CDR1 MNHEY, CDR2 SVGAGI. The CDR3 has 13 amino acids. The CDR3 DNA reads as TGTGCCAGCAGTGACGGGGGCACAGATACGCAGTATCTT. Translated: CASSDGGTDTQYL.

Comments on this clonotype: A read error is possible here, since a much larger clone lies one base away. This chain joins TRBV4-1 and TRBJ1-1; D ambiguous. The germline V gene has CDR1 MGHRA and CDR2 YSYEKL. V was trimmed by 0 bases and J by 2 bases, leaving 13 bases between them. The CDR3 runs 16 residues. This chain's CDR3 is CASSQEALGDNTEAFF. The CDR3 nucleotides read TGCGCCAGCAGCCAAGAGGCACTGGGCGATAACACTGAAGCTTTCTTT.

The J gene is TRBJ2-2, the V gene TRBV20-1; D remains ambiguous. The V and J ends lost 5 bases and 0 bases respectively, with 13 bases between them. The germline V gene has CDR1 DFQATT and CDR2 SNEGSKA (reference sequence). CDR3 size: 15 residues. The CDR3 DNA sequence: TGCAGTGCTGTAGCCGGGCCAACGAACACCGGGGAGCTGTTTTTT. It encodes CSAVAGPTNTGELFF.

Many counts were recorded for this clonotype. The chain has TRBV11-2 and TRBJ2-3, with unresolved D. CDR1 is SGHAT and CDR2 is FQNNGV in the germline V gene. Trimming took off 5 bases at V and 6 bases at J, with 9 bases between the two ends. The CDR3 spans 12 residues. The CDR3 here is CASSTSKDTQYF. The CDR3 nucleotides are TGTGCCAGCAGCACCTCCAAGGATACGCAGTATTTT.

Concerning this clonotype: A junction boundary mismatches the germline segment, possibly from a read error. The chain is built from TRBV5-1 and TRBJ2-1, with TRBD2 as a possible D gene (6 bases). CDR3 size: 15 residues. In germline, CDR1 is SGHRS, CDR2 YFSETQ. CDR3 nucleotides: TGTGCCAGCAGCGTAGCCGGGAGCGGCCACAATGAGCAGTTCTTC. This gives the protein CASSVAGSGHNEQFF.

The chain links TRBV20-1 to TRBJ2-3, with 7 bases that match TRBD2. With 3 bases clipped from V and 8 bases from J, the junction kept 8 bases outside the gene matches. The CDR3 is 13 amino acids. Looked up from germline, CDR1 is DFQATT and CDR2 is SNEGSKA (reference sequence). Here the CDR3 reads CSASGGSPGTQYF. The CDR3 bases are TGCAGTGCTAGCGGGGGGAGCCCCGGTACGCAGTATTTT.

This sequence joins TRBV7-9 and TRBJ2-7; the D gene is possibly TRBD2 (6 bases). The CDR3 spans 14 residues. In germline, CDR1 is SEHNR, CDR2 FQNEAQ (reference sequence). The V gene lost 5 bases and the J gene lost 0 bases, with 11 bases spanning the gap. The CDR3 coding sequence is TGTGCCAGCAGCGCTCAGGACTACTCCTACGAGCAGTACTTC. Translated, it gives CASSAQDYSYEQYF.

This clonotype was seen many times. The chain links TRBV5-8 to TRBJ1-1; D is ambiguous. Germline CDR1 SGHTS, CDR2 YDEGEE. This CDR3 is 14 amino acids long. With 0 bases removed from V and 8 bases from J, the gap between germline ends came to 14 bases. CDR3 nucleotide sequence: TGTGCCAGCAGCTTGGCTCTGCTACCGTCGGAAGCTTTCTTT. Protein sequence: CASSLALLPSEAFF.

This rearrangement joins TRBV29-1 to TRBJ1-1; TRBD1 matches at 7 bases. Germline V gene data show CDR1 as SQVTM and CDR2 as ANQGSEA. The CDR3 loop spans 16 amino acids. After removal of 1 base from V and 5 bases from J, the junction contained 13 bases not matched to a gene. The CDR3 here is CSVEVTGLKVGTEAFF. The CDR3 region has the DNA TGCAGCGTTGAAGTGACAGGGCTAAAAGTCGGGACTGAAGCTTTCTTT.